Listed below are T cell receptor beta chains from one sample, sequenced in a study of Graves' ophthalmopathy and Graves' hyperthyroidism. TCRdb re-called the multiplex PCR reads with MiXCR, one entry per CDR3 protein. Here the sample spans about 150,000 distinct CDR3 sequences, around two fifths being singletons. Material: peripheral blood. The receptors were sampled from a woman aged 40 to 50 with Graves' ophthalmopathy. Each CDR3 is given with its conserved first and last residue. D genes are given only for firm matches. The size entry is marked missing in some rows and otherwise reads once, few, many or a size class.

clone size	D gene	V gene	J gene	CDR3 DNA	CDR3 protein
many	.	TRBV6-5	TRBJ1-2	TGTGCCAGCAGTTACGGGGTCAGTAGCTTTCCCGGCTACACCTTC	CASSYGVSSFPGYTF
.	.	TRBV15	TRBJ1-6	TGTGCCACCAGCAGAGATGGCGGACAGAATTCACCCCTCCACTTT	CATSRDGGQNSPLHF
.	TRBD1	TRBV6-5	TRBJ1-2	TGTGCCAGCAGTTTTCCGGGACAGCTTAACTATGGCTACACCTTC	CASSFPGQLNYGYTF
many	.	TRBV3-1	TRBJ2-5	TGTGCCAGCAGCCAAGGGCGAGACACCCAAGAGACCCAGTACTTC	CASSQGRDTQETQYF
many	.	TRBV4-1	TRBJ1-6	TGCGCCAGCAGCCAAGGGACCGCCCGCTCCTATAATTCACCCCTCCACTTT	CASSQGTARSYNSPLHF
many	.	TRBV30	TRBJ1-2	TGTGCCTGGAGCCGGGGGGGTTTCGACGGCTACACCTTC	CAWSRGGFDGYTF
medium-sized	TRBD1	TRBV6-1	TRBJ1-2	TGTGCCAGCAGTAAGACAGGGCCCTATGGCTACACCTTC	CASSKTGPYGYTF
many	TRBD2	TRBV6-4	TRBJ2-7	TGTGCCAGCATGCGGGGGGGTTACGAGCAGTACTTC	CASMRGGYEQYF
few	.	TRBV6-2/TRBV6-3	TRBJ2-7	TGTGCCAGCAGTATCCACCTCTACGAGCAGTACTTC	CASSIHLYEQYF
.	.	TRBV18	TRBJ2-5	TGTGCCAGCTCACCATTGCTTGACAGCCAAGAGACCCAGTACTTC	CASSPLLDSQETQYF
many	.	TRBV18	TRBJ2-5	TGTGCCAGCTCCCTCCGGGACGAAGAGACCCAGTACTTC	CASSLRDEETQYF
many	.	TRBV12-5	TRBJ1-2	TGTGCTAGTGGTTTGACGCCGAAAAACGAAGGGTTTTTTGACTATGGCTACACCTTC	CASGLTPKNEGFFDYGYTF
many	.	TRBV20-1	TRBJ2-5	TGCAGTGCGGCCGGGACTGAAGAGACCCAGTACTTC	CSAAGTEETQYF